This TCR beta chain originates from a study of cytomegalovirus exposure and HLA in healthy donors. Study results and caveats: Reportedly, TCR beta sequences accurately predicted HLA-A and HLA-B alleles in most subjects.

With respect to this clone: Its specificity is unknown.

Germline V gene sequence: CDR1 LNHDA, CDR2 SQIVND (reference sequence). CDR3 length: 14 residues. Trimming took 4 bases from V and 5 from J, leaving 14 bases between them. With 60 Vbeta and 13 Jbeta primers, the PCR was carried out. Sequencing used immunoSEQ multiplex PCR; TCRdb keeps in-frame clones, though not all of them. The sample features approximately 150,000 clones, with 1.5% to 2% in its top ten. This sequence originates from a woman between 50 and 59 years old in good health and CMV-seronegative. Sequences were obtained from PBMCs. The chain is built from TRBV19 and TRBJ2-5, with D maybe TRBD2 (6 bases). CDR3 loop: CASSSGGAGETQYF. CDR3 nucleotide sequence: TGTGCCAGTAGTAGCGGTGGGGCGGGGGAGACCCAGTACTTC.